This T cell receptor (beta chain) was identified during a study of CD8 T cells in ankylosing spondylitis. Study findings and constraints: Among TCR beta sequences, a motif of eight or nine highly homologous variants appeared characteristic of ankylosing spondylitis blood. Within matched ankylosing spondylitis synovial fluid, disease-linked clones were reportedly significantly enriched. Clones that were linked to disease were CD8+ and were relatively rare in peripheral blood. There were earlier reports of some motif variants in reactive arthritis synovial fluid and blood.

This clonotype occurred a few times. Its antigen is currently unknown. The germline V gene has CDR1 SGHTA and CDR2 FQGTGA. V was trimmed by 5 bases and J by 3 bases, leaving 25 bases between them. The CDR3 length is 18 residues. Scientists made TCR beta libraries using quantitative 5'-RACE with molecular barcodes. TCRdb redid the calling of the 5' RACE reads with MiXCR, one entry per CDR3 protein. The table lists roughly 370,000 distinct CDR3 sequences, 20% to 25% of them singletons. The clonotype was recovered from a male donor with ankylosing spondylitis. Sequenced input: blood, either unsorted or a sorted T cell fraction (not recorded which). The rearrangement links TRBV7-3 to TRBJ1-1, with D tentatively TRBD1 (5 bases). The CDR3 sequence is CASSRNRVIRQIDTEAFF. The CDR3 DNA reads TGTGCCAGCAGCCGAAATCGGGTAATCAGACAGATTGACACTGAAGCTTTCTTT.